The source of this T cell receptor (beta chain) is a study of neurological immune-mediated disorders. Using its own MiXCR run on the 5' RACE reads, TCRdb lists one record per CDR3 protein. Of 35,000 to 55,000 distinct CDR3 sequences detected, roughly 6% appear once; the ten largest clones hold around 0.6%. Ten or more counts support this clonotype. Sorted libraries drew on under 1.2 million CD4+ or CD8+ T cells. Sequenced material: CD4+ T cells from blood. This TCR was sampled from a woman aged 35 to 49 in good health.

CDR3 DNA: TGTGCCAGCAGCGAGATGGGGGCCCCGTACACTGAAGCTTTCTTT. It translates to CASSEMGAPYTEAFF. V is TRBV7-2 and J is TRBJ1-1; perhaps TRBD1 as D (6 bases). Germline loops: CDR1 SGHTA, CDR2 FQGNSA. The V end was cut by 5 bases, the J end by 3 bases, with 16 bases between. The CDR3 extends over 15 amino acids. Supplemented by reference TRBV7-2 and TRBJ1-1, the full variable domain reads GAGVSQSPSNKVTEKGKDVELRCDPISGHTALYWYRQSLGQGLEFLIYFQGNSAPDKSGLPSDRFSAERTGGSVSTLTIQRTQQEDSAVYLCASSEMGAPYTEAFFGQGTRLTVV.